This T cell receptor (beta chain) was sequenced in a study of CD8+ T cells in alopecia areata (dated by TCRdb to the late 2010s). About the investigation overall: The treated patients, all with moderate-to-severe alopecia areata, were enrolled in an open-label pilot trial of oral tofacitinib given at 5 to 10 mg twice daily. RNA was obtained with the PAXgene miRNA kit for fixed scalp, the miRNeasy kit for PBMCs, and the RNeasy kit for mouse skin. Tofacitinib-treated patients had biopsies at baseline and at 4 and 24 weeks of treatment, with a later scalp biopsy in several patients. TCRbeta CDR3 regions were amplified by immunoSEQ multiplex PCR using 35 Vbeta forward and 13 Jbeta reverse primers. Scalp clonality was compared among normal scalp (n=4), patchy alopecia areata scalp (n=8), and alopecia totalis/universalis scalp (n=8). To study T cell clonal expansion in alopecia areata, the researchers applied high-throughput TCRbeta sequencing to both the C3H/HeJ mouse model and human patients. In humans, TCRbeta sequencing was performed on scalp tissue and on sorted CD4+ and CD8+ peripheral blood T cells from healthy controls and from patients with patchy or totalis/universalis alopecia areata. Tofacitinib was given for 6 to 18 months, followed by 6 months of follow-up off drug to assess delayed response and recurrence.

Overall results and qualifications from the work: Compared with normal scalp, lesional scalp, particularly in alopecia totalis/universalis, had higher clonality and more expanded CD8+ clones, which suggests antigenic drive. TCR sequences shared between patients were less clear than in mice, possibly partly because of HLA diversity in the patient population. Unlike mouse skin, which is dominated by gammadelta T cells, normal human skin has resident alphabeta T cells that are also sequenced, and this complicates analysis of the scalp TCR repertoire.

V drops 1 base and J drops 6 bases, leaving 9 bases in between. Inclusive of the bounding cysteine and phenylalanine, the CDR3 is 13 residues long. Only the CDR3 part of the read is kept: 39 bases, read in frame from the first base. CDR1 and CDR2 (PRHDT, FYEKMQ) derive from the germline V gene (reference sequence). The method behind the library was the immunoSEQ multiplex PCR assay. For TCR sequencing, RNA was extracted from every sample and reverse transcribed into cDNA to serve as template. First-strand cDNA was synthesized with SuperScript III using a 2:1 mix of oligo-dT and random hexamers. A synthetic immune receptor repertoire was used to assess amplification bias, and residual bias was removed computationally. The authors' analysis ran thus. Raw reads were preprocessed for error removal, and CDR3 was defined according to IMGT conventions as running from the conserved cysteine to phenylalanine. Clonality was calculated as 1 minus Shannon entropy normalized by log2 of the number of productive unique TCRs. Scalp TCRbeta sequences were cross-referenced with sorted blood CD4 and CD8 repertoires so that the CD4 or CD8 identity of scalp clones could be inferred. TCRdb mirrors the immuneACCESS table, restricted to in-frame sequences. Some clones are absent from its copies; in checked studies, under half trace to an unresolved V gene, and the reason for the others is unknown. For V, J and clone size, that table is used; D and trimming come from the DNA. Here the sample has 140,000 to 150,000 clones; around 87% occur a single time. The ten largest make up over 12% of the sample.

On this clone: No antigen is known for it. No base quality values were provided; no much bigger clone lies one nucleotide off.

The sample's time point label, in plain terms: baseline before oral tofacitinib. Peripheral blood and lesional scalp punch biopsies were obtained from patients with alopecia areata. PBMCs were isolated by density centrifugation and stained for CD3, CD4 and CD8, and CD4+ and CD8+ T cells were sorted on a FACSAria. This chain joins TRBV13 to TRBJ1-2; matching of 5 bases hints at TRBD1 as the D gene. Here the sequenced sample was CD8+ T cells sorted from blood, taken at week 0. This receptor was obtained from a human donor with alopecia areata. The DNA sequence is TGTGCCAGCAGCTTAGTAGGGGACCATGGCTACACCTTC. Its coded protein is CASSLVGDHGYTF.